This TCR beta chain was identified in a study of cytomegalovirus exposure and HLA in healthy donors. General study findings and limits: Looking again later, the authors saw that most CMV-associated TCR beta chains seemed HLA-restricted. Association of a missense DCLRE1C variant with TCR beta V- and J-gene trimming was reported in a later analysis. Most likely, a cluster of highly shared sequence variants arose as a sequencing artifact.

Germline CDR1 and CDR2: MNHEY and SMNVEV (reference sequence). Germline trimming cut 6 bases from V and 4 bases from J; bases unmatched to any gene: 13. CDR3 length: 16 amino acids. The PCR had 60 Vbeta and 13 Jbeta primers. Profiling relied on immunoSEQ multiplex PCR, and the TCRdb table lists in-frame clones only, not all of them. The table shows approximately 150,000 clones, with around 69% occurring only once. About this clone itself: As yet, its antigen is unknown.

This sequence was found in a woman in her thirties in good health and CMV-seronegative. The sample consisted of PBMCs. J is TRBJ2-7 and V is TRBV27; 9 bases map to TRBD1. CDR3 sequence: CASRHGTGLAAYEQYF. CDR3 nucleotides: TGTGCCAGCAGACACGGGACAGGGTTGGCGGCGTACGAGCAGTACTTC.